This T cell receptor (beta chain) was recovered during a study of breast tumors, draining lymph nodes, adjacent tissues. Study results and caveats: Findings are consistent with lymph node origin and intratumoral expansion of most tumor T cells. Tumors had less TCR diversity than lymph nodes, more than nontumor tissue. Tumor T cell lymph node origin was a supported hypothesis, not proven.

The V end lost 4 bases, the J end lost 3 bases, and 12 bases lay between the germline ends. The V gene's germline CDR1 is SGHTA and CDR2 FQGNSA. The CDR3 totals 14 residues. Axillary draining lymph nodes of breast cancer patients supplied the node samples. TCRdb reprocessed the multiplex PCR reads via MiXCR and lists one record per CDR3 protein. In the table there are 160,000 or so distinct CDR3 sequences, around a third of which are singletons. Comments on this clonotype: Its antigen remains unidentified.

The sequence came from a female donor with breast cancer. Some clones in this sample may be carry-over from other donors' samples. Material for sequencing was axillary lymph node tissue. The V gene is TRBV7-2, the J gene TRBJ2-5, with D maybe TRBD1 (6 bases). The CDR3 nucleotides are TGTGCCAGCAGCTATGGAACAGGGAAAGAGACCCAGTACTTC. Translated: CASSYGTGKETQYF.